Listed here are 17 T cell receptor beta chains from one sample, sequenced in a study of a mutant IDH1 vaccine in newly diagnosed glioma. Repertoires were generated with immunoSEQ multiplex PCR, while TCRdb's copy carries only in-frame clones and drops some. In the table there are around 16,000 clones, about 77% of which are singletons. Sample time point: baseline, week 1 (first vaccination visit). Sample treatment: pre-vaccination baseline after standard-of-care therapy. The specimen was PBMCs, collected from a glioma patient treated with radiotherapy, temozolomide or both. All receptors derive from a man between 40 and 49 years old with glioma.

This rearrangement joins TRBV5-1 to TRBJ2-1; 11 bases are a match to TRBD2. The CDR3 is 14 residues long. V lost 4 bases, J lost 6 bases, and 3 bases stayed unmatched. Germline CDR1 and CDR2: SGHRS and YFSETQ. In DNA, the CDR3 is TGCGCCAGCAGCCCGGGACTAGCGGTCAATGAGCAGTTCTTC. It codes for CASSPGLAVNEQFF.

The chain uses TRBV30 and TRBJ2-5; D is ambiguous. This CDR3 is 14 amino acids long. Germline-derived CDR1 and CDR2 are GTSNPN and SVGIG (reference sequence). The CDR3 sequence: CARSGYGVGETQYF. The CDR3 DNA follows: TGTGCGCGGAGTGGGTATGGGGTGGGTGAGACCCAGTACTTC.

The chain links TRBV10-2 to TRBJ1-5; D might be TRBD1 (5 bases). This CDR3 has 13 amino acids. V was pared by 9 bases and J by 2 bases, with 11 bases between. CDR1 and CDR2 (germline): WSHSY, SAAADI. CDR3 in DNA: TGCGCCAGTGCGGGACTACGCAATCAGCCCCAGCATTTT. This encodes CASAGLRNQPQHF.

The V gene is TRBV11-2, the J gene TRBJ2-2; 9 bases fit TRBD1. The CDR3 extends over 15 amino acids. V lost 6 bases and J lost 8; bases outside the gene matches: 10. CDR1 SGHAT and CDR2 FQNNGV come from the germline V gene. CDR3 coding DNA: TGTGCCAGCAGAGAACAACAGGGGGCGCGTGGGGAGCTGTTTTTT. Amino acid sequence: CASREQQGARGELFF.

The rearrangement joins TRBV28 to TRBJ2-1; D is unclear. The V and J ends lost 6 bases and 3 bases respectively, with 6 bases between them. This CDR3 region has 12 residues. Germline assignment: CDR1 MDHEN and CDR2 SYDVKM. CDR3 DNA: TGTGCCAGCAGCTCAGTCTACAATGAGCAGTTCTTC. Its protein is CASSSVYNEQFF.

This clone was seen a single time. CDR3 protein: CASSIIGDYGYTF. In nucleotides, the CDR3 is TGTGCCAGTAGTATCATAGGAGACTATGGCTACACCTTC. J is TRBJ1-2 and V is TRBV19; D gene ambiguous. The V and J ends lost 3 bases and 3 bases respectively, with 8 bases between them. The CDR3 length is 13 residues. CDR1 is LNHDA, CDR2 SQIVND, per germline (reference sequence).

This clone has a single count. V is TRBV7-6 and J is TRBJ2-6; D remains unclear. Germline assignment: CDR1 SGHVS and CDR2 FNYEAQ. The CDR3 runs 18 residues. The V gene lost 5 bases and the J gene lost 5 bases, with 22 bases spanning the gap. The CDR3 loop reads CASSASFESQSRANVLTF. The CDR3 DNA is TGTGCCAGCAGCGCTTCATTTGAATCACAAAGTCGGGCCAACGTCCTGACTTTC.

This chain joins TRBV11-2 and TRBJ2-7, with D perhaps TRBD1 or TRBD2 (5 bases each). V lost 3 bases and J 0 bases, leaving 9 bases between the germline ends. CDR1 and CDR2 from the germline V gene are SGHAT and FQNNGV. This CDR3 has 14 residues. This CDR3 reads CASSLGVSSYEQYF. In nucleotides, the CDR3 is TGTGCCAGCAGCTTGGGGGTTAGCTCCTACGAGCAGTACTTC.

The V gene is TRBV2, the J gene TRBJ2-3; TRBD2 aligns across 8 bases. CDR1 SNHLY and CDR2 FYNNEI come from the germline V gene. The CDR3 has 14 residues. V lost 4 bases, J lost 5 bases, and 5 bases stayed unmatched. The DNA of the CDR3 is TGTGCCAGCAGTGGGACTAGCTCCCAAGATACGCAGTATTTT. Translating it yields CASSGTSSQDTQYF.

The V gene is TRBV11-2, the J gene TRBJ1-5, with unresolved D. Germline values: CDR1 SGHAT, CDR2 FQNNGV. Trimming took off 8 bases at V and 7 bases at J, with 30 bases between the two ends. The CDR3 consists of 18 residues. CDR3 DNA: TGTGCCAGCGGGTATAGGACGGGGTGCCCCCCTTTTGTGCAGCCCCAGCATTTT. It codes for CASGYRTGCPPFVQPQHF.

The V and J genes are TRBV11-3 and TRBJ1-1, with 7 bases lining up with TRBD1. From germline, CDR1 is SGHNT and CDR2 YENEEA. CDR3 size: 14 residues. Trimming at V came to 5 bases and at J to 8 bases, leaving 11 bases not matched to a gene. CDR3 loop: CASSPAIRTGEAFF. CDR3 sequence (DNA): TGTGCCAGCAGCCCCGCTATTCGGACAGGCGAAGCTTTCTTT.

The chain has TRBV10-2 and TRBJ2-1, with D perhaps TRBD1 (5 bases). The V and J ends lost 8 bases and 7 bases respectively, with 18 bases between them. The CDR3 runs 14 residues. CDR1 and CDR2 from the germline V gene are WSHSY and SAAADI. The CDR3 spells CASGRGRAQNEQFF. In DNA, the CDR3 is TGCGCCAGCGGTAGGGGTCGGGCTCAGAATGAGCAGTTCTTC.

The chain is built from TRBV5-4 and TRBJ2-4; D remains ambiguous. The CDR3 sequence is 18 residues long. V lost 4 bases and J lost 0, with 20 bases in between. The germline V gene encodes CDR1 SGHNT and CDR2 YYREEE (reference sequence). The chain's CDR3 is CASSPRAYSKAAKNIQYF. The CDR3 nucleotides are TGTGCCAGCAGCCCCCGGGCCTATTCCAAAGCAGCCAAAAACATTCAGTACTTC. Variable domain in full (rest from reference TRBV5-4 and TRBJ2-4): ETGVTQSPTHLIKTRGQQVTLRCSSQSGHNTVSWYQQALGQGPQFIFQYYREEENGRGNFPPRFSGLQFPNYSSELNVNALELDDSALYLCASSPRAYSKAAKNIQYFGAGTRLSVL.

The chain has TRBV27 and TRBJ2-6; possibly TRBD1 for D (6 bases). V was shortened by 6 bases and J by 2 bases, with 11 bases between the two germline ends. The germline V gene encodes CDR1 MNHEY and CDR2 SMNVEV (reference sequence). The CDR3 totals 15 residues. The CDR3 bases are TGTGCCAGCAGGACCCCAGGGGCTGGGGCCAACGTCCTGACTTTC. Protein: CASRTPGAGANVLTF.

This clone was counted only a few times. V gene TRBV18 combines with J gene TRBJ2-5; D is unclear. V lost 6 bases to trimming and J lost 3 bases, with 14 bases between them. The CDR3 is 14 amino acids. Germline V gene lookup returns CDR1 KGHSH and CDR2 LQKENI. This CDR3 reads CASSPATFKETQYF. The CDR3 bases are TGTGCCAGCTCTCCTGCTACGTTTAAAGAGACCCAGTACTTC.

V gene TRBV19 combines with J gene TRBJ1-5; unclear D gene. V was pared by 6 bases and J by 2 bases, with 11 bases between. CDR3 length equals 14 residues. CDR1 and CDR2 (germline): LNHDA, SQIVND (reference sequence). The CDR3 protein is CASSVPRGNQPQHF. The DNA of the CDR3 is TGTGCCAGTAGCGTGCCCCGGGGCAATCAGCCCCAGCATTTT.

This clone is medium-sized. As DNA, the CDR3 is TGTGCCAGCAGCCTGGGGATTTATAATGAAAAACTGTTTTTT. Protein: CASSLGIYNEKLFF. The chain uses TRBV2 and TRBJ1-4; unclear D gene. V lost 6 bases and J 4 bases, leaving 12 bases between the germline ends. CDR1 is SNHLY, CDR2 FYNNEI, per germline. The CDR3 runs to 14 residues.